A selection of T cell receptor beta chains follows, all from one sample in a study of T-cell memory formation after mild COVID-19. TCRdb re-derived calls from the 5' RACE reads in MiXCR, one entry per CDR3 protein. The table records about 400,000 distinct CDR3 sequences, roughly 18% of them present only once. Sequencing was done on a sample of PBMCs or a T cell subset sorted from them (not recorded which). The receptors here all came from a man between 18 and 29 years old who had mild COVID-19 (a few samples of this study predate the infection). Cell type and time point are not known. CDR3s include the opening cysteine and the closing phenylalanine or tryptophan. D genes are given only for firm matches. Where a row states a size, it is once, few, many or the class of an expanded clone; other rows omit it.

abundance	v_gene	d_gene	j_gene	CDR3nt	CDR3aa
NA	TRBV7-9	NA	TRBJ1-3	TGTGCCAGCAGCTCGGCGGCGCCTTACTCTGGAAACACCATATATTTT	CASSSAAPYSGNTIYF
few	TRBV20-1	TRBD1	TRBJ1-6	TGCAGTGCTAGCCAACCGGGACAGCCTTCACCCCTCCACTTT	CSASQPGQPSPLHF
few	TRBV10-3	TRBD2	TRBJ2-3	TGTGCCATCAGTGAGTCGATGTCTAGCGGGGGGGCAACAGATACGCAGTATTTT	CAISESMSSGGATDTQYF
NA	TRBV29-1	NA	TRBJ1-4	TGCAGCGTTGGACAGAATAATGAAAAACTGTTTTTT	CSVGQNNEKLFF
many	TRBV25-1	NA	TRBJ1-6	TGTGCCAGCGGGGGCTCCTATAATTCACCCCTCCACTTT	CASGGSYNSPLHF
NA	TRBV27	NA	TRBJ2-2	TGTGCCAGCAGTTTATTCTTGGGGACCGGGGAGCTGTTTTTT	CASSLFLGTGELFF
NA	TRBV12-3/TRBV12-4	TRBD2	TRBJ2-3	TGTGCCAGCGGCAGACTAGCGGGGGGCACAGATACGCAGTATTTT	CASGRLAGGTDTQYF
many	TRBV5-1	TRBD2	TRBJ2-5	TGCGCCAGCAGCCCGGGACTAGCGGAAGAGACCCAGTACTTC	CASSPGLAEETQYF
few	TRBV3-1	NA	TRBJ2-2	TGTGCCAGCAGCCAAGATCCCGGGGTTTACAACACCGGGGAGCTGTTTTTT	CASSQDPGVYNTGELFF
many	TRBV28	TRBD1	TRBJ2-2	TGTGCCAGCAGCCCCGGGGACAGAGCGAACACCGGGGAGCTGTTTTTT	CASSPGDRANTGELFF
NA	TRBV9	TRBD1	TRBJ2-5	TGTGCCAGCAGCGTTACCGGGACAGTGGAGACCCAGTACTTC	CASSVTGTVETQYF
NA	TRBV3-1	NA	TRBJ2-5	TGTGCCAGCAGCCATCAACAAGAGACCCAGTACTTC	CASSHQQETQYF
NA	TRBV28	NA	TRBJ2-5	TGTGCCAGCAGTTTTAGACAGGGTATTTCCGGGGGAGAGACCCAGTACTTC	CASSFRQGISGGETQYF
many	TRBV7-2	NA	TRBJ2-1	TGTGCCAGCAGCTTAGGGGAGGGGGACAGGCAGTTCTTC	CASSLGEGDRQFF
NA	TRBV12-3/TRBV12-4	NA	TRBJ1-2	TGTGCCAGCAGTTTGGATGAGGTTTTCTATGGCTACACCTTC	CASSLDEVFYGYTF
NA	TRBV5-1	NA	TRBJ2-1	TGCGCCAGCAGCTTACGGGACCCGACGCGGGAGCAGTTCTTC	CASSLRDPTREQFF
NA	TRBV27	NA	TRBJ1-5	TGTGCCAGCGGGAATCGGAAAACAGGCAATCAGCCCCAGCATTTT	CASGNRKTGNQPQHF
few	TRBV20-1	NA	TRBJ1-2	TGCAGGGCTGGGCAGGCCGTCAGCTATGGCTACACCTTC	CRAGQAVSYGYTF
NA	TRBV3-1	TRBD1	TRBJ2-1	TGTGCCAGCAGCCATGCATACAGGACAGGGCGGGTGGCCTACAATGAGCAGTTCTTC	CASSHAYRTGRVAYNEQFF
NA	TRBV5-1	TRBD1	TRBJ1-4	TGCGCCAGCAGCCCGCGCGGGGACAGTAATGAAAAACTGTTTTTT	CASSPRGDSNEKLFF
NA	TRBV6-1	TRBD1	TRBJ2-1	TGTGCCAGCAGTGAAGGGACAGGGTGGTACAATGAGCAGTTCTTC	CASSEGTGWYNEQFF
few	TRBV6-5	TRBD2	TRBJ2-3	TGTGCCAGCAGTTTTCAGCGGGGGGGGACAGATACGCAGTATTTT	CASSFQRGGTDTQYF
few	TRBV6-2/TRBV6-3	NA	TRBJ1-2	TGTGCCTGCAAGGGGGGAGCAGCTAACTATGGCTACACCTTC	CACKGGAANYGYTF